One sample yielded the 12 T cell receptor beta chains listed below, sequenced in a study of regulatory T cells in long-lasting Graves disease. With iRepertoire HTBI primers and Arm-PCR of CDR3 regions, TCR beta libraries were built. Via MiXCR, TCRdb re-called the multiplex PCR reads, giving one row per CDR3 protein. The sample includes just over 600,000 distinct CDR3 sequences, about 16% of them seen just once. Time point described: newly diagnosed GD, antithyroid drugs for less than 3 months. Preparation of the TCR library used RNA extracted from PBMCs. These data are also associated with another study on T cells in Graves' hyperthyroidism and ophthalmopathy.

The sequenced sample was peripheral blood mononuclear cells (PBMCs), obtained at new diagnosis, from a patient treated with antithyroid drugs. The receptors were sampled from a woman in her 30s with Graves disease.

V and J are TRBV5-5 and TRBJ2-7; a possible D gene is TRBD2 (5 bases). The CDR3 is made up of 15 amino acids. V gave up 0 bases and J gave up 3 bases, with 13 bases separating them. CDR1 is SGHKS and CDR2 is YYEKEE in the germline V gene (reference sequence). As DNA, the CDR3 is TGTGCCAGCAGCTTGGTTGAGGGATTTGTCTACGAGCAGTACTTC. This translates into CASSLVEGFVYEQYF.

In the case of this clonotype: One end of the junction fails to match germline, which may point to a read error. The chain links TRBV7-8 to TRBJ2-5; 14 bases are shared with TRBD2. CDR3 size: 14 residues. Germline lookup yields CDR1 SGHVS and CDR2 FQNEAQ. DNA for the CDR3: TGTGCCAGCAGCCCGGGACTAGCGGGGGAGGGAGAGCACTTC. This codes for CASSPGLAGEGEHF.

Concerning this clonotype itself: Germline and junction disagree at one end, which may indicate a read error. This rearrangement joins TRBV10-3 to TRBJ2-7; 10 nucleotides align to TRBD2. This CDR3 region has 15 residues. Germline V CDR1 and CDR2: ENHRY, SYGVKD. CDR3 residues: CAISDRTSGSGERYF. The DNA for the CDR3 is TGTGCCATCAGTGACCGGACTAGCGGTTCTGGCGAGCGGTACTTC.

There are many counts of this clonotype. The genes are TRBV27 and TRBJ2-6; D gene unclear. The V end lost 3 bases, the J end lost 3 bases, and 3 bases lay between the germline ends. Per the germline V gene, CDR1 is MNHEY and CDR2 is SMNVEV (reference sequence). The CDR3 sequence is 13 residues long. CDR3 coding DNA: TGTGCCAGCAGTTTCTTTGGGGCCAACGTCCTGACTTTC. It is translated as CASSFFGANVLTF. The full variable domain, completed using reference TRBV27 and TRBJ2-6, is EAQVTQNPRYLITVTGKKLTVTCSQNMNHEYMSWYRQDPGLGLRQIYYSMNVEVTDKGDVPEGYKVSRKEKRNFPLILESPSPNQTSLYFCASSFFGANVLTFGAGSRLTVL.

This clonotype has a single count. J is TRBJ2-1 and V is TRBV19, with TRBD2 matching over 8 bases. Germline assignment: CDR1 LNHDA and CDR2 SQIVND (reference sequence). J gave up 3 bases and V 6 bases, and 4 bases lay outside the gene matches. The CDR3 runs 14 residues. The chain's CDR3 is CASRAGAFYNEQFF. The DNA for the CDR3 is TGTGCCAGTAGAGCGGGAGCCTTCTACAATGAGCAGTTCTTC.

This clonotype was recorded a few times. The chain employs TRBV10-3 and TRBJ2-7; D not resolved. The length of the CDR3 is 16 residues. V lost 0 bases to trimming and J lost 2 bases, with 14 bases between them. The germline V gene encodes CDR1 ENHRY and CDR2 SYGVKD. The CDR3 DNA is TGTGCCATCAGTGAGTCTAGGGCAGCCCTACCCTACGAGCAGTACTTC. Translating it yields CAISESRAALPYEQYF.

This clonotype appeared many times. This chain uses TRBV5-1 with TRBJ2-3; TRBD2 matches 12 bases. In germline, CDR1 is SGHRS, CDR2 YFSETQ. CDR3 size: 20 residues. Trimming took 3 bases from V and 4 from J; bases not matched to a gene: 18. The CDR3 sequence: CASSSGQRTSSGRAADTQYF. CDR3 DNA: TGCGCCAGCAGCTCCGGACAGCGAACGTCTAGCGGGAGGGCGGCAGATACGCAGTATTTT. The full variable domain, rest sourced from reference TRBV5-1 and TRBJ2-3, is KAGVTQTPRYLIKTRGQQVTLSCSPISGHRSVSWYQQTPGQGLQFLFEYFSETQRNKGNFPGRFSGRQFSNSRSEMNVSTLELGDSALYLCASSSGQRTSSGRAADTQYFGPGTRLTVL.

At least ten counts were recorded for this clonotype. The CDR3 loop reads CASRTLGHGNTIYF. The CDR3 nucleotides read TGTGCCAGCAGAACCCTGGGACACGGAAACACCATATATTTT. The rearrangement links TRBV28 to TRBJ1-3; D is possibly TRBD1 (6 bases). The V end lost 6 bases, the J end lost 4 bases, and 13 bases lay between the germline ends. Germline CDR1 is MDHEN and CDR2 is SYDVKM. The CDR3 sequence is 14 residues long.

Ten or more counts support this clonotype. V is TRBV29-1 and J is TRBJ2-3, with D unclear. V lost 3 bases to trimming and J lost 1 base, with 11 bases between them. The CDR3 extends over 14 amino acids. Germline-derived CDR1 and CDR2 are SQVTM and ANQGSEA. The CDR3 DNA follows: TGCAGCGTTGACGAGAGACTTGGCACAGATACGCAGTATTTT. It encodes CSVDERLGTDTQYF.

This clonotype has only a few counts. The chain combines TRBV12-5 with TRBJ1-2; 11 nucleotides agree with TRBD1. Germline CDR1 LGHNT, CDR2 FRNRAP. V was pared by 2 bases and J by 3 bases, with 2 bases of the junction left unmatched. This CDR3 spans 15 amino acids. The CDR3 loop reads CASGLKGQGDYGYTF. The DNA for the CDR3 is TGTGCTAGTGGTTTGAAGGGACAGGGGGACTATGGCTACACCTTC. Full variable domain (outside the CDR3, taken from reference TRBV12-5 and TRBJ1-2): DARVTQTPRHKVTEMGQEVTMRCQPILGHNTVFWYRQTMMQGLELLAYFRNRAPLDDSGMPKDRFSAEMPDATLATLKIQPSEPRDSAVYFCASGLKGQGDYGYTFGSGTRLTVV.

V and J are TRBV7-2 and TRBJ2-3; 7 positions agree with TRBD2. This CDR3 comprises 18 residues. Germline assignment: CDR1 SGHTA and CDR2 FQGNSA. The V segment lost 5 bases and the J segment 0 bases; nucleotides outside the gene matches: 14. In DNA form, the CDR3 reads TGTGCCAGCAGCCCAAGTCGCGGGGGAACGACTAGCACAGATACGCAGTATTTT. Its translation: CASSPSRGGTTSTDTQYF.

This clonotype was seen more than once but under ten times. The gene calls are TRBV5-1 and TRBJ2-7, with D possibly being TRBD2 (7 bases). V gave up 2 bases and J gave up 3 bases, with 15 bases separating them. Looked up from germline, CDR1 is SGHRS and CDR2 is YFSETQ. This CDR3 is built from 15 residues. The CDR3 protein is CASSFYPGGGYEQYF. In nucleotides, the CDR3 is TGCGCCAGCAGCTTCTACCCGGGGGGCGGCTACGAGCAGTACTTC.